Here is one T cell receptor beta chain with its context. Its cognate antigen is unknown. The data belong to a study of cytomegalovirus exposure and HLA in healthy donors. The PCR was carried out with 60 Vbeta primers and 13 Jbeta primers. Profiled with immunoSEQ multiplex PCR; TCRdb holds only in-frame clones, not every one. Seen here are about 140,000 clones, 60% to 80% observed once, and the top ten hold more than 2.5%. Study-wide results and limits: In a later analysis, TCR beta V- and J-gene trimming was associated with a missense DCLRE1C variant. An analysis that came later showed most CMV-associated TCR beta chains appearing HLA-restricted.

CDR1 and CDR2 (germline): MNHNY, SVGAGI (reference sequence). The V and J ends lost 7 bases and 0 bases respectively, with 12 bases between them. The CDR3 runs to 14 residues. This clonotype originated in a man between 40 and 49 years old in good health and CMV-seronegative. The sequencing sample was made of PBMCs. This chain links TRBV6-6 with TRBJ1-1, with a weak D call TRBD1 (5 bases). CDR3 residues: CASTLTELNTEAFF. CDR3 bases: TGTGCCAGCACTCTGACAGAGTTGAACACTGAAGCTTTCTTT.